Here is one T cell receptor beta chain with its context. Its antigen is unidentified. As the method for making TCR beta libraries, quantitative 5'-RACE with molecular barcodes was used. MiXCR, applied by TCRdb to the 5' RACE reads, yields one record per CDR3 protein. The sample has 650,000 to 800,000 distinct CDR3 sequences; around 20% are singletons. This sample was taken from a study of CD8 T cells in ankylosing spondylitis. Findings and caveats of the study: A TCR beta motif of roughly eight highly homologous variants seemed to mark ankylosing spondylitis blood. Those disease-linked clones were CD8+; they were also relatively rare in peripheral blood. Significant enrichment of disease-linked clones was reported in matched ankylosing spondylitis synovial fluid.

CDR3 size: 14 residues. The trim removed 4 bases at V and 7 bases at J, leaving 7 bases unmatched. Material: blood, either unsorted or a sorted T cell fraction (not recorded which). The chain carries TRBV12-3 or TRBV12-4 and TRBJ1-5; 7 bases fit TRBD1. The source is a male donor with ankylosing spondylitis. This CDR3 is CASSWGQSGQPQHF. CDR3 coding DNA: TGTGCCAGCAGTTGGGGACAGTCAGGCCAGCCCCAGCATTTT.